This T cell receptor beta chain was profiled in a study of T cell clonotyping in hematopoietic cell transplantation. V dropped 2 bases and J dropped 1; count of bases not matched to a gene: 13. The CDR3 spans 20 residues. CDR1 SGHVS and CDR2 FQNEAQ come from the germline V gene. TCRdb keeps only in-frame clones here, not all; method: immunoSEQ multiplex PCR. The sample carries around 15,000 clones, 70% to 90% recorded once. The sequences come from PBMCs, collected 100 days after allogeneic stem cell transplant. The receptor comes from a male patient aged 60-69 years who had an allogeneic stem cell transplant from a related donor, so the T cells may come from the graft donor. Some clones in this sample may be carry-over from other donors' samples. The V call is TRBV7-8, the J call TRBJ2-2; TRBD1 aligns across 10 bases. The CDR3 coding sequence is TGTGCCAGCAGCTTATTACCAACCGGGACAGGGGAAAGGAACACCGGGGAGCTGTTTTTT. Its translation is CASSLLPTGTGERNTGELFF.